Below are 14 T cell receptor beta chains sequenced from a single sample in a study of identical twins. Each CDR3 protein gets one entry after TCRdb re-called the 5' RACE reads with MiXCR. The table has roughly 750,000 distinct CDR3 sequences, 21% seen once; the top ten hold approximately 4.5%. The sample also formed part of further work on T cells expressing NK-cell markers.

Sequenced: PBMCs. The receptor source for this set is a woman aged 18 to 35 in good health.

This chain connects TRBV29-1 to TRBJ2-7; maybe TRBD2 (6 bases). Trimming took off 3 bases at V and 4 bases at J, with 13 bases between the two ends. The CDR3 is 13 amino acids. Germline CDR1 and CDR2: SQVTM and ANQGSEA. CDR3 sequence reads: CSVDGRDAYEQYF. The CDR3 DNA reads TGCAGCGTTGATGGGCGGGACGCGTACGAGCAGTACTTC.

This clonotype has a handful of counts. The chain recombines TRBV7-9 with TRBJ2-6; D perhaps matches TRBD2 (6 bases). The V gene lost 4 bases and the J gene lost 7 bases, with 20 bases spanning the gap. The CDR3 length is 17 residues. CDR1 and CDR2 from the germline V gene are SEHNR and FQNEAQ (reference sequence). The CDR3 reads CASSSPDPGEVANVLTF. Written as DNA, the CDR3 is TGTGCCAGCAGCTCCCCCGACCCCGGGGAGGTAGCCAACGTCCTGACTTTC.

Many counts were recorded for this clonotype. A junction end diverges from the germline sequence, so it may reflect a read error. This sequence joins TRBV12-3 or TRBV12-4 and TRBJ2-3, with D maybe TRBD1 (6 bases). The CDR3 length is 14 residues. This CDR3 is CASRLGGWTDTQYF. In DNA form, the CDR3 reads TGTGCCAGCAGATTAGGGGGTTGGACAGATACGCAGTATTTT.

The V and J genes are TRBV4-3 and TRBJ2-3; D uncertain. This CDR3 is built from 16 residues. V was trimmed by 0 bases and J by 2 bases, leaving 12 bases between them. Germline lookup yields CDR1 LGHNA and CDR2 YSLEER. The CDR3 loop is CASSQDKTEYTDTQYF. For the CDR3, the DNA is TGCGCCAGCAGCCAAGACAAGACCGAATACACAGATACGCAGTATTTT.

The table lists this clonotype with a few counts. This chain connects TRBV20-1 to TRBJ2-1; D ambiguous. Germline lookup yields CDR1 DFQATT and CDR2 SNEGSKA (reference sequence). Between the trimmed V and J ends, which lost 0 bases and 4 bases, there was a span of 7 bases. CDR3 size: 13 residues. The CDR3 nucleotides read TGCAGTGCTAGAGATGTCAGGTACAATGAGCAGTTCTTC. It yields the protein CSARDVRYNEQFF.

This rearrangement joins TRBV5-4 to TRBJ2-7; D remains ambiguous. Germline values: CDR1 SGHNT, CDR2 YYREEE (reference sequence). V was cut by 1 base and J by 6 bases, with 8 bases left in between. The CDR3 runs 12 residues. For the CDR3, the DNA is TGTGCCAGCAGCTTGAAGGCCTCCGAGCAGTACTTC. It translates to CASSLKASEQYF.

This clonotype was observed at least ten times. V and J are TRBV10-3 and TRBJ2-3; 10 bases align to TRBD1. V gave up 0 bases and J gave up 5 bases; unmatched junction bases: 5. This CDR3 spans 16 amino acids. Germline loops: CDR1 ENHRY, CDR2 SYGVKD. CDR3 loop: CAISESTTGGRDTQYF. As DNA, the CDR3 is TGTGCCATCAGTGAGTCGACGACAGGGGGCAGAGATACGCAGTATTTT.

This clonotype has just a few counts. J is TRBJ2-7 and V is TRBV15, with 7 bases fitting TRBD1. This CDR3 comprises 15 residues. Trimming cost V 3 bases and J 2 bases; bases outside gene matches: 7. The germline CDR1 and CDR2 sequences are LNHNV and YYDKDF (reference sequence). The CDR3 coding sequence is TGTGCCACCAGCAGTGGCCGGGACAGCACCTACGAGCAGTACTTC. It encodes CATSSGRDSTYEQYF.

The table lists this clonotype with a count of one. CDR3 DNA sequence: TGTGCCAGCAGTAGGGGAGGAGGGTCCGATGAGCAGTTCTTC. It is translated as CASSRGGGSDEQFF. The J gene is TRBJ2-1, the V gene TRBV6-4; a possible D gene is TRBD2 (6 bases). The CDR3 length is 14 residues. V was trimmed by 5 bases and J by 8 bases, leaving 16 bases between them. The germline V gene encodes CDR1 MRHNA and CDR2 SNTAGT.

CDR3 bases: TGTGCCTCTTCTCCAAGGGACCTACACAACGTCCTGACTTTC. Protein product: CASSPRDLHNVLTF. V and J are TRBV10-3 and TRBJ2-6; perhaps D is TRBD1 or TRBD2 (5 bases each). Trimming shortened V by 11 bases and J by 9 bases, and 20 bases separated the two germline ends. Per the germline V gene, CDR1 is ENHRY and CDR2 is SYGVKD. This CDR3 has 14 amino acids.

The chain employs TRBV5-1 and TRBJ2-7, with a tentative D call TRBD2 (7 bases). This CDR3 contains 14 residues. Germline V gene lookup returns CDR1 SGHRS and CDR2 YFSETQ. V lost 4 bases and J 3 bases, leaving 14 bases between the germline ends. The CDR3 loop reads CASSTRGGHYEQYF. In DNA form, the CDR3 reads TGCGCCAGCAGCACCAGGGGAGGGCACTACGAGCAGTACTTC.

The CDR3 region has the DNA TGTGCCAGCAGTTTTCCGGGACAGGGGGCGAGAAATACGCAGTATTTT. Translated, it gives CASSFPGQGARNTQYF. The chain employs TRBV7-9 and TRBJ2-3; 12 nucleotides agree with TRBD1. The CDR3 runs 16 residues. Germline-derived CDR1 and CDR2 are SEHNR and FQNEAQ (reference sequence). J gave up 7 bases and V 6 bases, and 11 bases lay outside the gene matches.

This rearrangement joins TRBV6-5 to TRBJ2-7; 7 nucleotides align to TRBD1. Per the germline V gene, CDR1 is MNHEY and CDR2 is SVGAGI. Unmatched junction bases numbered 7, after V lost 0 bases and J lost 2 bases. The CDR3 totals 16 residues. In DNA, the CDR3 is TGTGCCAGCAGTTACTCTCTAGACAGGGCCCCCTACGAGCAGTACTTC. Protein product: CASSYSLDRAPYEQYF.

This chain connects TRBV12-3 or TRBV12-4 to TRBJ2-2; D ambiguous. Between the trimmed V and J ends, which lost 6 bases and 4 bases, there was a span of 9 bases. There are 13 residues in the CDR3. The CDR3 sequence: CASSPFPTGELFF. Here the CDR3 DNA reads TGTGCCAGCAGCCCCTTTCCCACCGGGGAGCTGTTTTTT.